One and the same sample provided the 23 T cell receptor beta chains below, sequenced in a study of blood T cells in healthy people across ages. The authors ran a second PCR of roughly 7 to 11 cycles using a sample-barcoded 5' primer and a J-beta primer mix. From the 5' RACE reads, TCRdb called clonotypes with MiXCR, one entry per CDR3 protein. The table has 1.5 million to 2 million distinct CDR3 sequences, about 35% seen once. Sequenced input: blood. Receptors originate from a woman in her 30s in good health.

This rearrangement joins TRBV20-1 to TRBJ2-5; a weak D match, TRBD2 (5 bases). V lost 3 bases, J lost 5 bases, and 13 bases lay in between. This CDR3 has 13 residues. Germline V gene sequence: CDR1 DFQATT, CDR2 SNEGSKA (reference sequence). Here the CDR3 DNA reads TGCAGTGCTAGGGTGCGGGCGGAGGAGACCCAGTACTTC. This translates into CSARVRAEETQYF.

This clonotype was observed a few times. V is TRBV27 and J is TRBJ2-7; D possibly uses TRBD1 or TRBD2 (5 bases each). CDR1 and CDR2 from the germline V gene are MNHEY and SMNVEV (reference sequence). V lost 5 bases to trimming and J lost 2 bases, with 16 bases between them. CDR3 length: 15 residues. CDR3: CASSPLGQGPYEQYF. As DNA, the CDR3 is TGTGCCAGCAGTCCACTCGGCCAGGGACCCTACGAGCAGTACTTC.

The chain recombines TRBV5-1 with TRBJ2-3; 8 nucleotides match TRBD2. The CDR3 extends over 15 amino acids. V gave up 1 base and J gave up 4 bases; unmatched junction bases: 5. Germline CDR1 and CDR2: SGHRS and YFSETQ. The CDR3 DNA reads as TGCGCCAGCAGCTTGAGCGGGAGCCCCGCAGATACGCAGTATTTT. Encoded protein: CASSLSGSPADTQYF.

This clonotype was seen a few times. The rearrangement uses TRBV5-1 and TRBJ2-1; TRBD1 is a possible D gene (5 bases). Germline assignment: CDR1 SGHRS and CDR2 YFSETQ. This CDR3 contains 12 residues. V was shortened by 4 bases and J by 9 bases, with 11 bases between the two germline ends. CDR3 residues: CASSPNQGEQFF. As DNA, the CDR3 is TGCGCCAGCAGCCCAAATCAGGGTGAGCAGTTCTTC. Variable domain in full (rest from reference TRBV5-1 and TRBJ2-1): KAGVTQTPRYLIKTRGQQVTLSCSPISGHRSVSWYQQTPGQGLQFLFEYFSETQRNKGNFPGRFSGRQFSNSRSEMNVSTLELGDSALYLCASSPNQGEQFFGPGTRLTVL.

The chain recombines TRBV3-1 with TRBJ2-1; D is possibly TRBD2 (6 bases). Per germline, CDR1 LGHDT and CDR2 YNNKEL (reference sequence). The CDR3 loop spans 16 amino acids. V was shortened by 0 bases and J by 2 bases, with 11 bases between the two germline ends. The CDR3 DNA follows: TGTGCCAGCAGCCAAGATAGTGCGGGGACCTACAATGAGCAGTTCTTC. This gives the protein CASSQDSAGTYNEQFF.

The chain uses TRBV2 and TRBJ2-1; 8 bases line up with TRBD2. CDR3 length: 14 amino acids. V shed 6 bases and J 7 bases; nucleotides not matched to a gene: 8. Germline V gives CDR1 SNHLY, CDR2 FYNNEI. The DNA of the CDR3 is TGTGCCAGCAGCCCGAGGGAGCGGGGGAATGAGCAGTTCTTC. It codes for CASSPRERGNEQFF. The full variable domain, rest sourced from reference TRBV2 and TRBJ2-1, is EPEVTQTPSHQVTQMGQEVILRCVPISNHLYFYWYRQILGQKVEFLVSFYNNEISEKSEIFDDQFSVERPDGSNFTLKIRSTKLEDSAMYFCASSPRERGNEQFFGPGTRLTVL.

J is TRBJ1-6 and V is TRBV7-9; TRBD1 is a possible D gene (6 bases). Germline CDR1 reads SEHNR; CDR2 reads FQNEAQ (reference sequence). CDR3 length: 13 amino acids. V gave up 5 bases and J gave up 6 bases, with 8 bases separating them. CDR3 nucleotide sequence: TGTGCCAGCAGCGCACAGGGTAATTCACCCCTCCACTTT. This translates into CASSAQGNSPLHF.

Many counts were recorded for this clonotype. The V gene is TRBV6-2 or TRBV6-3, the J gene TRBJ1-2; TRBD1 aligns across 8 bases. The germline V gene encodes CDR1 MNHEY and CDR2 SVGEGT. This CDR3 comprises 12 residues. The V segment lost 6 bases and the J segment 8 bases; nucleotides outside the gene matches: 5. DNA of the CDR3: TGTGCCAGCAGCCGGACAGGGTTCGGCTACACCTTC. It encodes CASSRTGFGYTF.

This sequence joins TRBV4-1 and TRBJ2-7, with 10 bases fitting TRBD2. Germline loops: CDR1 MGHRA, CDR2 YSYEKL. This CDR3 is built from 15 residues. V gave up 3 bases and J gave up 1 base; unmatched junction bases: 3. The CDR3 coding sequence is TGCGCCAGCAGCCAGCTAGCGGGAGAGTCCTACGAGCAGTACTTC. As protein: CASSQLAGESYEQYF.

This clonotype was picked up a small number of times. The junction departs from the called germline gene at one end, perhaps through a read error. The genes are TRBV6-6 and TRBJ2-1; D is unclear. The CDR3 runs to 11 residues. Germline V gene data show CDR1 as MNHNY and CDR2 as SVGAGI (reference sequence). Here the CDR3 DNA reads TGTGTCAGCAGTAAATACAATGGGCAGTTCTTC. Residues: CVSSKYNGQFF.

The gene calls are TRBV7-9 and TRBJ2-3, with D possibly being TRBD2 (6 bases). Per the germline V gene, CDR1 is SEHNR and CDR2 is FQNEAQ (reference sequence). The CDR3 length is 16 residues. Trimming cost V 5 bases and J 3 bases, with 18 bases left between them. CDR3 coding DNA: TGTGCCAGCAGCCATGCTAAGGGAGGCCGGACAGATACGCAGTATTTT. It translates to CASSHAKGGRTDTQYF.

This chain links TRBV27 with TRBJ1-1; 7 nucleotides align to TRBD1. V dropped 3 bases and J dropped 6; count of bases not matched to a gene: 4. Per germline, CDR1 MNHEY and CDR2 SMNVEV (reference sequence). The CDR3 is made up of 13 amino acids. CDR3 sequence reads: CASSLKGAAEAFF. Here the CDR3 DNA reads TGTGCCAGCAGTTTGAAGGGGGCGGCTGAAGCTTTCTTT.

The gene calls are TRBV28 and TRBJ2-6; 13 bases align to TRBD2. Germline V gene lookup returns CDR1 MDHEN and CDR2 SYDVKM. The CDR3 has 18 residues. V trimming: 2 bases; J trimming: 8 bases; junction bases outside the gene matches: 9. The CDR3 loop is CASSLGLAGAAGTNVLTF. The DNA for the CDR3 is TGTGCCAGCAGTTTAGGACTAGCGGGAGCTGCAGGGACCAACGTCCTGACTTTC.

The V gene is TRBV5-1, the J gene TRBJ2-3; tentative D call: TRBD2 (5 bases). CDR3 length: 16 amino acids. The ends were cut back, 1 base at V and 0 bases at J, with 12 bases in the middle. From germline, CDR1 is SGHRS and CDR2 YFSETQ. The chain's CDR3 is CASSLQPSGSTDTQYF. CDR3 nucleotides: TGCGCCAGCAGCTTGCAACCCAGCGGTAGCACAGATACGCAGTATTTT.

The gene calls are TRBV29-1 and TRBJ2-2; D not certain. Germline values: CDR1 SQVTM, CDR2 ANQGSEA. V was pared by 6 bases and J by 2 bases, with 10 bases between. This CDR3 has 13 amino acids. The CDR3 reads CSVPGTNTGELFF. CDR3 bases: TGCAGCGTACCCGGAACCAACACCGGGGAGCTGTTTTTT.

V usage is TRBV5-1 and J usage is TRBJ2-5; D possibly corresponds to TRBD1 (6 bases). CDR1 SGHRS and CDR2 YFSETQ come from the germline V gene. The CDR3 runs 14 residues. Trimming removed 0 bases from V and 6 bases from J, with 12 bases in between. CDR3 bases: TGCGCCAGCAGCTTGGAAGGGGGACCCAAGACCCAGTACTTC. Translating gives CASSLEGGPKTQYF.

V is TRBV5-1 and J is TRBJ2-1; D possibly uses TRBD1 or TRBD2 (5 bases each). The CDR3 length is 17 residues. The germline V gene encodes CDR1 SGHRS and CDR2 YFSETQ. The germline V and J ends were trimmed by 1 base and 0 bases, with 14 bases remaining between them. Here the CDR3 reads CASSLNGGFSSYNEQFF. The CDR3 coding sequence is TGCGCCAGCAGCTTGAATGGGGGATTCAGCTCCTACAATGAGCAGTTCTTC.

At least ten counts were recorded for this clonotype. The chain combines TRBV4-1 with TRBJ1-2; no firm D call. V was pared by 0 bases and J by 1 base, with 12 bases between. Germline V gene data show CDR1 as MGHRA and CDR2 as YSYEKL. The CDR3 extends over 16 amino acids. CDR3 region: CASSQDSQGYNYGYTF. CDR3 coding DNA: TGCGCCAGCAGCCAAGACAGTCAAGGGTATAACTATGGCTACACCTTC.

The chain is built from TRBV20-1 and TRBJ2-1, with 7 bases fitting TRBD2. V lost 1 base and J lost 12; bases outside the gene matches: 6. Germline V gene lookup returns CDR1 DFQATT and CDR2 SNEGSKA (reference sequence). The CDR3 is 12 amino acids. CDR3 loop: CSARGQLAVQFF. Written as DNA, the CDR3 is TGCAGTGCTAGAGGCCAGCTAGCGGTGCAGTTCTTC.

The chain employs TRBV28 and TRBJ1-1; TRBD1 might be the D (5 bases). The CDR3 spans 14 residues. Germline V lookup: CDR1 MDHEN, CDR2 SYDVKM. With 6 bases removed from V and 4 bases from J, the gap between germline ends came to 15 bases. The CDR3, as DNA: TGTGCCAGCAGCCAGGGAAGGTGGGGCACTGAAGCTTTCTTT. Translating gives CASSQGRWGTEAFF.

There are many counts of this clonotype. The CDR3 loop is CSALGTSSYEQYF. CDR3 nucleotide sequence: TGCAGTGCCCTTGGGACTAGCTCCTACGAGCAGTACTTC. The chain recombines TRBV20-1 with TRBJ2-7, with TRBD2 matching over 8 bases. The CDR3 has 13 residues. With 6 bases clipped from V and 0 bases from J, the junction kept 4 bases outside the gene matches. Germline V gene data show CDR1 as DFQATT and CDR2 as SNEGSKA (reference sequence).

On this clonotype: Without the conserved terminal phenylalanine or tryptophan, this CDR3 likely stems from a read error. CDR3 nucleotide sequence: TGTGCCAGCACGCGGGGGACTAGCTACGAGCAGTACTGC. It is translated as CASTRGTSYEQYC. V usage is TRBV25-1 and J usage is TRBJ2-5; 8 bases match TRBD2. Near its end, the DNA agrees better with TRBJ2-7, so the J call may be wrong. Per the germline V gene, CDR1 is MGHDK and CDR2 is SYGVNS. CDR3 length: 13 residues.

This clonotype was counted between two and nine times. This chain uses TRBV7-3 with TRBJ2-3, with 8 bases that match TRBD2. Germline V gene lookup returns CDR1 SGHTA and CDR2 FQGTGA. This CDR3 spans 16 amino acids. Trimming took 6 bases from V and 2 from J; bases not matched to a gene: 10. CDR3 in amino acids: CASRDRASGFTDTQYF. For the CDR3, the DNA is TGTGCCAGCAGGGATCGGGCTAGCGGGTTCACAGATACGCAGTATTTT.